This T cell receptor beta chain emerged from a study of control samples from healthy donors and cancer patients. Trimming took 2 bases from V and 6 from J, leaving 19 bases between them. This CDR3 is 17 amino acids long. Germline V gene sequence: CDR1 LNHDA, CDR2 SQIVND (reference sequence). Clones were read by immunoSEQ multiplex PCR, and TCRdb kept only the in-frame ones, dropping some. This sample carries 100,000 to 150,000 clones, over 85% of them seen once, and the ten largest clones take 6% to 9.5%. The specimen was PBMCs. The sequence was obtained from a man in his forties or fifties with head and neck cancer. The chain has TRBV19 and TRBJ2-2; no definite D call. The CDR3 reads CASSIMSGVPSPGELFF. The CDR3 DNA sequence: TGTGCCAGTAGTATAATGAGTGGAGTTCCTTCACCCGGGGAGCTGTTTTTT. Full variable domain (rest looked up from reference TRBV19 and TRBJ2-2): DGGITQSPKYLFRKEGQNVTLSCEQNLNHDAMYWYRQDPGQGLRLIYYSQIVNDFQKGDIAEGYSVSREKKESFPLTVTSAQKNPTAFYLCASSIMSGVPSPGELFFGEGSRLTVL.